The rows below give T cell receptor beta chains drawn from one sample of a study of identical twins. Via MiXCR, TCRdb re-called the 5' RACE reads, giving one row per CDR3 protein. The profile shows 1.5 million to 2 million distinct CDR3 sequences, roughly 35% of them singletons. Sequencing was carried out using cord blood. The receptors here all came from a newborn girl in good health. CDR3s include the opening cysteine and the closing phenylalanine or tryptophan. A D gene is named only where the DNA matches it firmly. Clone size is shown for a subset of rows, as once, few, many or a class of expanded clone.

TRBD1	15	-	TRBV7-2	TRBJ1-5	TGTGCCAGCAGCTTCTTTCAGGGGGTCGGGCAGCCCCAGCATTTT	CASSFFQGVGQPQHF
TRBD1	16	few	TRBV29-1	TRBJ2-7	TGCAGCGTGGACGACCCCGCCAGACAGGGCTCCTACGAGCAGTACTTC	CSVDDPARQGSYEQYF
-	19	-	TRBV27	TRBJ1-1	TGTGCCAGCAGTTTAGAAGGTACGACGGACCCTTTCCCGAACACTGAAGCTTTCTTT	CASSLEGTTDPFPNTEAFF
TRBD1	18	-	TRBV5-1	TRBJ1-5	TGCGCCAGCAGCCAAACCGGACAGGGGCGGGGTAGCAATCAGCCCCAGCATTTT	CASSQTGQGRGSNQPQHF
TRBD2	17	few	TRBV6-5	TRBJ2-5	TGTGCCAGCAGTTACGGGACTAGCGGGTCGTACCAAGAGACCCAGTACTTC	CASSYGTSGSYQETQYF
-	14	few	TRBV5-6	TRBJ2-7	TGTGCCAGCAGCTTGACCGTCGGAACCTACGAGCAGTACTTC	CASSLTVGTYEQYF
-	12	once	TRBV20-1	TRBJ2-4	TGCAGTGCTAGTGTTCTCAAAAACATTCAGTACTTC	CSASVLKNIQYF
-	14	-	TRBV6-1	TRBJ2-5	TGTGCCAGCAGTGTATCCGGGGGCCGGGAGACCCAGTACTTC	CASSVSGGRETQYF
-	15	-	TRBV6-1	TRBJ2-7	TGTGCCAGCAGTGAATATGTGGGCCCCTCCTACGAGCAGTACTTC	CASSEYVGPSYEQYF
-	14	few	TRBV4-1	TRBJ2-1	TGCGCCAGCAGCCAAGAGGGTGGAGGCAATGAGCAGTTCTTC	CASSQEGGGNEQFF
-	16	-	TRBV20-1	TRBJ2-6	TGCAGTGCTAGACCTCAATTTGGGGTTGGGGCCAACGTCCTGACTTTC	CSARPQFGVGANVLTF
-	15	-	TRBV6-5	TRBJ2-3	TGTTCCAGCAGTTATCACTTACCAAACACAGATACGCAGTATTTT	CSSSYHLPNTDTQYF
TRBD2	16	few	TRBV7-2	TRBJ2-5	TGTGCCAGCAGCCCACCGGGACTAGCGGGAATGGAGACCCAGTACTTC	CASSPPGLAGMETQYF
-	17	few	TRBV13	TRBJ1-2	TGTGCCAGCAGCTTAGGCCTCCGCGGCAGTTCTAACTATGGCTACACCTTC	CASSLGLRGSSNYGYTF
TRBD2	17	-	TRBV4-2	TRBJ2-7	TGTGCCAGCAGCCAACGTCTCGGGACTAGCGCGTCCTACGAGCAGTACTTC	CASSQRLGTSASYEQYF
-	17	many	TRBV4-2	TRBJ2-1	TGTGCCAGCAGCCAAGGTATTGGCGGCAGCTCCTACAATGAGCAGTTCTTC	CASSQGIGGSSYNEQFF
TRBD2	15	-	TRBV9	TRBJ2-3	TGTGCCAGCAGCGTTTTGGGCGGGAGGTGGGATACGCAGTATTTT	CASSVLGGRWDTQYF
TRBD2	15	few	TRBV12-3/TRBV12-4	TRBJ2-7	TGTGCCAGCAGTTTTGAGACTAGCGGAAACTACGAGCAGTACTTC	CASSFETSGNYEQYF
-	14	-	TRBV28	TRBJ2-1	TGTGCCAGCAGTTTCGAGCCCCATGGCAATGAGCAGTTCTTC	CASSFEPHGNEQFF
-	15	-	TRBV7-9	TRBJ2-3	TGTGCCGGCAGCTATAGCGGTGTACCCACAGATACGCAGTATTTT	CAGSYSGVPTDTQYF
-	16	few	TRBV28	TRBJ2-6	TGTGCCAGCAGTTTGAGAATAGGCTCTGGGGCCAACGTCCTGACTTTC	CASSLRIGSGANVLTF
TRBD2	16	-	TRBV24-1	TRBJ2-7	TGTGCCACCAGTGGCGTGGCACTAGCGGGATCCGACGAGCAGTACTTC	CATSGVALAGSDEQYF
-	13	few	TRBV18	TRBJ1-1	TGTGCCAGCTCACCACTTAGGAACACTGAAGCTTTCTTT	CASSPLRNTEAFF
-	15	-	TRBV28	TRBJ1-5	TGTGCCAGCAGTCCGATGGGTCAGGGTATAGGGCCCCAGCATTTT	CASSPMGQGIGPQHF
-	13	-	TRBV20-1	TRBJ2-3	TGCAGCCCCGGGGGCAGGGGCACAGATACGCAGTATTTT	CSPGGRGTDTQYF
-	13	few	TRBV29-1	TRBJ2-7	TGCAGCGTTGTAGCGACAGTCGGCGACGAGCAGTACTTC	CSVVATVGDEQYF
TRBD2	18	few	TRBV20-1	TRBJ2-5	TGCAGTGCTAGAGATCTCTCCCTAGCGGGGGTATACCAAGAGACCCAGTACTTC	CSARDLSLAGVYQETQYF
-	10	few	TRBV29-1	TRBJ1-2	TGCAGCGTTTGGGACAAGGGCTACACCTTC	CSVWDKGYTF
TRBD1	13	-	TRBV12-3/TRBV12-4	TRBJ1-3	TGTGCCAGCAGTACAGGGGCTGGAAACACCATATATTTT	CASSTGAGNTIYF
-	12	many	TRBV18	TRBJ2-7	TGTGCCAGCAGCCCCCGCAACTACGAGCAGTACTTC	CASSPRNYEQYF
-	15	few	TRBV29-1	TRBJ2-7	TGCAGCGTTGGGGACGGGGCGGGAACTGTCTACGAGCAGTACTTC	CSVGDGAGTVYEQYF
-	11	-	TRBV6-1	TRBJ1-1	TGTGCCAGCAGTGAAGGTAACTGGGCTTTCTTT	CASSEGNWAFF
-	17	few	TRBV20-1	TRBJ1-6	TGCAGTGCTAGAGATGGGGCTGGCAGCTCCTATAATTCACCCCTCCACTTT	CSARDGAGSSYNSPLHF
-	16	few	TRBV6-4	TRBJ1-1	TGTGCCAGCAGTGACTCTAAGACAGGAGGGAACACTGAAGCTTTCTTT	CASSDSKTGGNTEAFF
-	14	many	TRBV2	TRBJ2-3	TGTGCCAGCAGTGAAGGGACCTTTCCAGATACGCAGTATTTT	CASSEGTFPDTQYF
-	19	-	TRBV5-1	TRBJ2-4	TGCGCCAGCAGCTGGGGATTCCACCGGGACACCTTAGCCAAAAACATTCAGTACTTC	CASSWGFHRDTLAKNIQYF
-	15	few	TRBV5-1	TRBJ1-1	TGCGCCAGCAGCTTGGGGCAGACCCTGAACACTGAAGCTTTCTTT	CASSLGQTLNTEAFF
TRBD2	16	few	TRBV9	TRBJ2-3	TGTGCCAGCAGCGTAGTAGCGGGAGGGCCAGGAGATACGCAGTATTTT	CASSVVAGGPGDTQYF
-	13	-	TRBV29-1	TRBJ1-5	TGCAGCGCTGAACAGGGAAGGGATCAGCCCCAGCATTTT	CSAEQGRDQPQHF
TRBD2	16	-	TRBV7-7	TRBJ2-5	TGTGCCAGCAGCTTACTTGGGCGGGGGACCAAAGAGACCCAGTACTTC	CASSLLGRGTKETQYF
TRBD1	11	-	TRBV30	TRBJ2-5	TGTGCCTGGAACAGGGGAGAGACCCAGTACTTC	CAWNRGETQYF
-	15	-	TRBV24-1	TRBJ2-4	TGTGCCACCAGTGATGGGGCAGCGGGACAGCGAACCCAGTACTTC	CATSDGAAGQRTQYF
TRBD2	14	many	TRBV10-3	TRBJ2-1	TGTGCCAGCGGGGCCGGGACTAGCGGAAATGAGCAGTTCTTC	CASGAGTSGNEQFF
-	13	once	TRBV12-5	TRBJ2-1	TGTGCTAGTGGTTCCGGGGTGGGCAATGAGCAGTTCTTC	CASGSGVGNEQFF
-	12	-	TRBV3-1	TRBJ2-3	TGTGCCAGCAGCTTCGAGGGAAGTACGCAGTATTTT	CASSFEGSTQYF
-	17	-	TRBV7-2	TRBJ2-7	TGTGCCAGCAGCTCAGCCACGATGATGGGGAGCTCCTACGAGCAGTACTTC	CASSSATMMGSSYEQYF
-	13	few	TRBV20-1	TRBJ1-4	TGCAGTGCTAGACCGGGACATAATGAAAAACTGTTTTTT	CSARPGHNEKLFF
-	15	-	TRBV6-1	TRBJ1-5	TGTGCCAGCAGTGAAGCCAACAGGGTAGGTCAGCCCCAGCATTTT	CASSEANRVGQPQHF